This T cell receptor (beta chain) was identified in a study of human CD4 T cells and Enterobacteriaceae. Study-level results: Ex vivo reactivity came only from nucleotide matches to CFSE-low cultures.

The ends lost 5 bases at V and 5 bases at J; junction bases unmatched: 2. The germline CDR1 and CDR2 sequences are MRHNA and SNTAGT. The CDR3 is 13 amino acids. The memory gate held CD4+ cells that were not CD45RA+CCR7+CD95- naive cells, over 98% pure. Swiss blood donation centers supplied the healthy donor blood. Total CD4+ T cells and monocytes came from CD4/CD14 microbead positive selection. CD8+, CD14+, CD16+, CD56+, CD19+ and CD25-bright cells were excluded before sorting. This clone has a handful of counts. Antigen: not known. Data came from immunoSEQ multiplex PCR; TCRdb stores just in-frame clones and leaves some out. The sample shows about 29,000 clones, almost 85% of them seen only once.

Sequencing was done on a sample of memory CD4+ T cells from blood. The sequence was collected from a human donor in good health. The chain links TRBV6-4 to TRBJ1-5, with 8 bases aligning to TRBD1. The CDR3 bases are TGTGCCAGCAGTTCACAGGGGGATCAGCCCCAGCATTTT. Protein: CASSSQGDQPQHF.